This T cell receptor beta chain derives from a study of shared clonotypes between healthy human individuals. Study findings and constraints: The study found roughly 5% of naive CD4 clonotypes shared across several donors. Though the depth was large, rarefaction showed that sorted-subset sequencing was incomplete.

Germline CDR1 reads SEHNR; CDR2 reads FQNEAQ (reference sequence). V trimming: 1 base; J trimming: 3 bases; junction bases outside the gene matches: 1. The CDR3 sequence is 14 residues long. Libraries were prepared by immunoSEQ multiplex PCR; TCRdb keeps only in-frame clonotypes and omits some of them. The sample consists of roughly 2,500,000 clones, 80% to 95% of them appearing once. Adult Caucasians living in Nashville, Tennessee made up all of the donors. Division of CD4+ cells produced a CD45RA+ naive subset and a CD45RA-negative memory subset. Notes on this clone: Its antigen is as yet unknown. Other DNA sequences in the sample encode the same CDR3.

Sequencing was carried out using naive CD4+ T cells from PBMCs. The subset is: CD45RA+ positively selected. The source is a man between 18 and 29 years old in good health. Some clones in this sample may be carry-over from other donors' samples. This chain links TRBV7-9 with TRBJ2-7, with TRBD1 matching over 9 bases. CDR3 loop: CASSLGGQGYEQYF. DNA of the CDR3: TGTGCCAGCAGCTTAGGGGGACAGGGCTACGAGCAGTACTTC.